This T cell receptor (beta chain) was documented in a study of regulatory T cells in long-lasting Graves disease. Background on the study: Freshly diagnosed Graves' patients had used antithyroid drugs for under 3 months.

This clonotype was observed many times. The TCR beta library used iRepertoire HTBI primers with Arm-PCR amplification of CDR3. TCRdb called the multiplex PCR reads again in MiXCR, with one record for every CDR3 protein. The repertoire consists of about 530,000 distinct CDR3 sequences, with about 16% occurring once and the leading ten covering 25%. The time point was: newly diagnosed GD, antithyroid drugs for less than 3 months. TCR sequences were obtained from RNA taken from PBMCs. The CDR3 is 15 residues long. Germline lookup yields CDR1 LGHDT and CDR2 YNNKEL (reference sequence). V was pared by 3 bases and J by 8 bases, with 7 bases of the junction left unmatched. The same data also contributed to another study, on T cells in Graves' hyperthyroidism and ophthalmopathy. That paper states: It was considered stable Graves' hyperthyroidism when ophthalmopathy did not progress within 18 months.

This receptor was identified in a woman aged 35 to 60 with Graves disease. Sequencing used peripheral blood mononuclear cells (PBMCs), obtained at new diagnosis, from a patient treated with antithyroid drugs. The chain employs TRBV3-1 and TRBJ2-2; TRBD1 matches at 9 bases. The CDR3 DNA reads TGTGCCAGCAGCCATAGGACAGGGGCGGATGGGGAGCTGTTTTTT. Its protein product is CASSHRTGADGELFF.